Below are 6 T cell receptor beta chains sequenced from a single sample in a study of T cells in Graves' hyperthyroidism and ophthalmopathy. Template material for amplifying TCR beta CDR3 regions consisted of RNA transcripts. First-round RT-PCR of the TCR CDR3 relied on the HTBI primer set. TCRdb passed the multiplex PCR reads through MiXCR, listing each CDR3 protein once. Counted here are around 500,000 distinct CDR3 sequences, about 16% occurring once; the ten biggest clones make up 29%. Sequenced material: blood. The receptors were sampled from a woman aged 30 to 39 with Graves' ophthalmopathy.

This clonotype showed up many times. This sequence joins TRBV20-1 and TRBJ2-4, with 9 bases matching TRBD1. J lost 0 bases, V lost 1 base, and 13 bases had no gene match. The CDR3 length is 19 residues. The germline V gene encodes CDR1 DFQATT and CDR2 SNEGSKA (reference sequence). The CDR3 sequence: CSARATGTGKTLAKNIQYF. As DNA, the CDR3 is TGCAGTGCTAGAGCTACCGGGACAGGGAAGACCCTAGCCAAAAACATTCAGTACTTC.

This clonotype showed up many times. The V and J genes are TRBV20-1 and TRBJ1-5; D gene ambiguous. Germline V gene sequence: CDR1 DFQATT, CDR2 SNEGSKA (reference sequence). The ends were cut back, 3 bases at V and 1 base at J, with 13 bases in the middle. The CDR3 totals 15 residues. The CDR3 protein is CSASLLGRSNQPQHF. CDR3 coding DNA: TGCAGTGCTAGCCTACTCGGGCGGAGCAATCAGCCCCAGCATTTT.

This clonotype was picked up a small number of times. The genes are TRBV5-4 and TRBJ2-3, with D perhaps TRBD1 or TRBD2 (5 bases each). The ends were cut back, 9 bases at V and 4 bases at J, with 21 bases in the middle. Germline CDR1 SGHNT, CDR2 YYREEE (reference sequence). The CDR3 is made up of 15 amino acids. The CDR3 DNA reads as TGTGCCACAGGGAAGGAAGGTCGTAGCGCAGATACGCAGTATTTT. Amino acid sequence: CATGKEGRSADTQYF. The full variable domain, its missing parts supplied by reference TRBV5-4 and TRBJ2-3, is ETGVTQSPTHLIKTRGQQVTLRCSSQSGHNTVSWYQQALGQGPQFIFQYYREEENGRGNFPPRFSGLQFPNYSSELNVNALELDDSALYLCATGKEGRSADTQYFGPGTRLTVL.

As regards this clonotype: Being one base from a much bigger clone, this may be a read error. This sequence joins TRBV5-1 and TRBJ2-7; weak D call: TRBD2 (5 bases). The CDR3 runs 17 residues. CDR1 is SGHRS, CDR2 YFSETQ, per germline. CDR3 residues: CTSSFPRSHGIIHEQYF. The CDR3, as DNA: TGTACCAGCAGCTTTCCCAGATCGCACGGGATCATCCACGAGCAGTACTTC. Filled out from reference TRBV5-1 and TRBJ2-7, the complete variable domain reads KAGVTQTPRYLIKTRGQQVTLSCSPISGHRSVSWYQQTPGQGLQFLFEYFSETQRNKGNFPGRFSGRQFSNSRSEMNVSTLELGDSALYLCTSSFPRSHGIIHEQYFGPGTRLTVT.

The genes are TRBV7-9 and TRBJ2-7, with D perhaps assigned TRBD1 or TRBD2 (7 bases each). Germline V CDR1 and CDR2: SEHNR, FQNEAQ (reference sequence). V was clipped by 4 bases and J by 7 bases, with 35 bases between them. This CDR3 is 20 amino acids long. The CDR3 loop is CASSSLTGRGRESILKEQYF. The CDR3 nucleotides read TGTGCCAGCAGCTCATTAACAGGGAGGGGGCGGGAGTCTATTCTTAAGGAGCAGTACTTC.

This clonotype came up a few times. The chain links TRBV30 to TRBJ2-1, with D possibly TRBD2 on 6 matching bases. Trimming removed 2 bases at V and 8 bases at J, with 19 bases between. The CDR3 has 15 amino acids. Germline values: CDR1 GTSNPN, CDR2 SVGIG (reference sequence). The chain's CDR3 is CAWSLETRLGDEQFF. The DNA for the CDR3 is TGTGCCTGGAGTCTTGAGACTAGGTTGGGAGATGAGCAGTTCTTC.